Shown below are 5 T cell receptor beta chains from a single sample sequenced in a study of T cells expressing NK-cell markers (dated by TCRdb to 2019 to 2021). The library was made by 5' RACE. The instrument given in TCRdb is Illumina HiSeq 2000. TCRdb reprocessed the reads; each CDR3 protein sequence makes one entry, and DNA is unavailable. The table for this sample records about 260,000 distinct CDR3 sequences. The top ten hold about 0.39% of the sample. The sample consisted of blood T cells: a sorted CD56 or NKG2C T cell subset, CD4+ or CD8+ T cells, or bulk PBMC T cells (not recorded which). All receptors come from a man aged 18-30 years in good health. Donor details come from another sample of the same person, matched by shared clones.

This CDR3 reads CAIISSVKASNTEAFF. The rearrangement links TRBV10-3 to TRBJ1-1. Germline V gene sequence: CDR1 ENHRY, CDR2 SYGVKD. The CDR3 has 16 amino acids.

J is TRBJ2-3 and V is TRBV5-4. Looked up from germline, CDR1 is SGHNT and CDR2 is YYREEE (reference sequence). CDR3 length: 13 amino acids. CDR3 residues: CASSRTAADTQYF.

This sequence joins TRBV24-1 and TRBJ2-2; TCRdb gives TRBD1 as the D gene, but with no DNA this cannot be confirmed. The CDR3 sequence is 15 residues long. Germline V gene lookup returns CDR1 KGHDR and CDR2 SFDVKD. The CDR3 here is CATSPSTENTGELFF.

J is TRBJ1-3 and V is TRBV7-6; TCRdb returns TRBD1, unconfirmable since there is no DNA. The CDR3 runs to 17 residues. Germline V gives CDR1 SGHVS, CDR2 FNYEAQ. The CDR3 spells CASSPWTGKSSGNTIYF.

The chain joins TRBV7-2 to TRBJ2-5; TCRdb returns TRBD1, unconfirmable since there is no DNA. CDR3 length: 14 amino acids. Germline V gene sequence: CDR1 SGHTA, CDR2 FQGNSA. The CDR3 is CASGNAGARETQYF. Full variable domain (rest looked up from reference TRBV7-2 and TRBJ2-5): GAGVSQSPSNKVTEKGKDVELRCDPISGHTALYWYRQSLGQGLEFLIYFQGNSAPDKSGLPSDRFSAERTGGSVSTLTIQRTQQEDSAVYLCASGNAGARETQYFGPGTRLLVL.